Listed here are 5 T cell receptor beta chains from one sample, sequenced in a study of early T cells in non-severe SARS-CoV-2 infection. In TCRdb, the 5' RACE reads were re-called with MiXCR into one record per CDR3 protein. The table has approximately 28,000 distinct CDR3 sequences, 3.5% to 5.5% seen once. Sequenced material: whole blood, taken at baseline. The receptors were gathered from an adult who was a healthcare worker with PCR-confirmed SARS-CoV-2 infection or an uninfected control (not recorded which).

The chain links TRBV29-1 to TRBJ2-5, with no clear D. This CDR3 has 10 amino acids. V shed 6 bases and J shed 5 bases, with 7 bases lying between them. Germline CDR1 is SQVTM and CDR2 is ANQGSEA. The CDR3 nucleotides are TGCAGCGTGGGCAAGGAGACCCAGTACTTC. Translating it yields CSVGKETQYF. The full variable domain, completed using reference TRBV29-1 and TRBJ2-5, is SAVISQKPSRDICQRGTSLTIQCQVDSQVTMMFWYRQQPGQSLTLIATANQGSEATYESGFVIDKFPISRPNLTFSTLTVSNMSPEDSSIYLCSVGKETQYFGPGTRLLVL.

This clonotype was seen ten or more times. The CDR3 spells CSVDLSGGGEQYF. CDR3 sequence (DNA): TGCAGCGTTGACCTCTCGGGGGGCGGCGAGCAGTACTTC. This chain links TRBV29-1 with TRBJ2-7; D is perhaps TRBD2 (7 bases). V gave up 3 bases and J gave up 6 bases, with 15 bases separating them. This CDR3 spans 13 amino acids. Germline V CDR1 and CDR2: SQVTM, ANQGSEA.

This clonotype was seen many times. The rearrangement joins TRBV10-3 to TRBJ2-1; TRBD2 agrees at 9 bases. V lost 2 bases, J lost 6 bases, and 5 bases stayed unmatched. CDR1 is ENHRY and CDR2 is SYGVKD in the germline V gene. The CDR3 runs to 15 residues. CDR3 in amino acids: CAISEPSGNVNEQFF. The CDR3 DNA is TGTGCCATCAGTGAGCCTAGCGGGAACGTCAATGAGCAGTTCTTC.

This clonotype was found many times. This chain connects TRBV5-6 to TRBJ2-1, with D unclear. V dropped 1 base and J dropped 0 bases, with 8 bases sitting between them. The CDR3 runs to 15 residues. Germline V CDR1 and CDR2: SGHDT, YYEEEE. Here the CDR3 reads CASSLPTNSYNEQFF. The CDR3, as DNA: TGTGCCAGCAGCTTGCCAACTAACTCCTACAATGAGCAGTTCTTC.

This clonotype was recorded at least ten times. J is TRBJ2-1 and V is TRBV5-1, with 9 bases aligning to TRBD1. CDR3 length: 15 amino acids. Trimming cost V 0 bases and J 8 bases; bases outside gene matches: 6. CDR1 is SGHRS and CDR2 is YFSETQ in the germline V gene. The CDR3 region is CASSLGGQGGHEQFF. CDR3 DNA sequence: TGCGCCAGCAGCTTGGGGGGACAGGGTGGCCATGAGCAGTTCTTC.